Following are 18 T cell receptor beta chains from one sample sequenced in a study of cytomegalovirus exposure and HLA in healthy donors. It was with 60 Vbeta and 13 Jbeta primers that the PCR ran. Measured with immunoSEQ multiplex PCR; TCRdb has only the in-frame clones, and not every one. The sample includes about 170,000 clones, approximately 76% of them seen just once. The specimen sequenced was PBMCs. These receptors originate from a woman between 18 and 30 years old in good health and CMV-seropositive.

This chain connects TRBV2 to TRBJ2-3; 8 bases map to TRBD1. CDR3 length: 12 residues. V was pared by 8 bases and J by 5 bases, with 3 bases of the junction left unmatched. Germline V gives CDR1 SNHLY, CDR2 FYNNEI. DNA for the CDR3: TGTGCCAGCGGACAGGGCATAGATACGCAGTATTTT. Its translation: CASGQGIDTQYF. The full variable domain, its missing parts supplied by reference TRBV2 and TRBJ2-3, is EPEVTQTPSHQVTQMGQEVILRCVPISNHLYFYWYRQILGQKVEFLVSFYNNEISEKSEIFDDQFSVERPDGSNFTLKIRSTKLEDSAMYFCASGQGIDTQYFGPGTRLTVL.

This clone has a single count. The chain links TRBV4-1 to TRBJ2-5; D unclear. The closer fit of TRBJ2-7 to the DNA end suggests the J call may be wrong. CDR3 length: 11 residues. Germline V gene data show CDR1 as MGHRA and CDR2 as YSYEKL. In DNA, the CDR3 is TGCGCCAGCAGTGGTGGTAACGAGCAGTACTTC. Protein sequence: CASSGGNEQYF.

This clone was found once. V usage is TRBV7-9 and J usage is TRBJ1-4; 7 positions match TRBD1. V lost 5 bases and J lost 4; bases outside the gene matches: 13. Germline CDR1 is SEHNR and CDR2 is FQNEAQ (reference sequence). The CDR3 is made up of 17 amino acids. CDR3 residues: CASSTAGQSLSNEKLFF. The CDR3 DNA sequence: TGTGCCAGCAGCACGGCGGGACAGAGCTTAAGTAATGAAAAACTGTTTTTT.

V gene TRBV4-2 combines with J gene TRBJ1-5, with 10 bases aligning to TRBD1. V dropped 3 bases and J dropped 2; count of bases not matched to a gene: 1. The CDR3 totals 15 residues. In germline, CDR1 is LGHNA, CDR2 YNFKEQ. The CDR3 sequence: CASSHGQGGNQPQHF. Written as DNA, the CDR3 is TGTGCCAGCAGCCATGGACAGGGGGGCAATCAGCCCCAGCATTTT.

The genes are TRBV5-4 and TRBJ2-1; no clear D. CDR3 size: 13 residues. Germline CDR1 reads SGHNT; CDR2 reads YYREEE (reference sequence). V was pared by 4 bases and J by 5 bases, with 10 bases between. CDR3 bases: TGTGCCAGCAGCGGGCAGACCAACAATGAGCAGTTCTTC. It specifies CASSGQTNNEQFF. Variable domain in full (rest from reference TRBV5-4 and TRBJ2-1): ETGVTQSPTHLIKTRGQQVTLRCSSQSGHNTVSWYQQALGQGPQFIFQYYREEENGRGNFPPRFSGLQFPNYSSELNVNALELDDSALYLCASSGQTNNEQFFGPGTRLTVL.

Note on this clone: At one of its ends the junction is not consistent with the germline gene, which may arise from a read error. V gene TRBV7-9 combines with J gene TRBJ2-7, with D possibly being TRBD2 (5 bases). The CDR3 has 10 residues. Germline-derived CDR1 and CDR2 are SEHNR and FQNEAQ (reference sequence). As DNA, the CDR3 is TGTTCCAGCGAAGGGAGCGAGCAGTACTTC. Its protein is CSSEGSEQYF.

The chain uses TRBV6-1 and TRBJ1-2, with a tentative D call TRBD1 (6 bases). There are 13 residues in the CDR3. The V end was cut by 6 bases, the J end by 3 bases, with 11 bases between. Looked up from germline, CDR1 is MNHNS and CDR2 is SASEGT. CDR3 DNA: TGTGCCAGCAGCAGGACAGAGGACTATGGCTACACCTTC. Protein sequence: CASSRTEDYGYTF.

This chain connects TRBV18 to TRBJ2-5; TRBD2 matches at 9 bases. J lost 4 bases, V lost 2 bases, and 8 bases had no gene match. CDR1 and CDR2 from the germline V gene are KGHSH and LQKENI. This CDR3 has 16 residues. The CDR3 loop reads CASSPGTQAGGETQYF. The CDR3 nucleotides are TGTGCCAGCTCACCAGGGACCCAAGCGGGGGGAGAGACCCAGTACTTC.

The V and J genes are TRBV5-4 and TRBJ1-1; tentative D call: TRBD1 (5 bases). Germline V gene sequence: CDR1 SGHNT, CDR2 YYREEE (reference sequence). Trimming stripped 4 bases from V and 0 bases from J, with 19 bases between. There are 17 residues in the CDR3. The CDR3 protein is CASSAARRGSLNTEAFF. CDR3 sequence (DNA): TGTGCCAGCAGCGCGGCCAGGAGGGGTTCCCTGAACACTGAAGCTTTCTTT.

The rearrangement uses TRBV13 and TRBJ2-7; TRBD2 matches 9 bases. The V and J ends lost 5 bases and 5 bases, in that order; junction bases with no gene match: 13. Germline loops: CDR1 PRHDT, CDR2 FYEKMQ (reference sequence). The CDR3 has 16 amino acids. In DNA form, the CDR3 reads TGTGCCAGCAGCGACAGCGCGGCGGGGGGGGTCGACGAGCAGTACTTC. Its protein is CASSDSAAGGVDEQYF.

The chain's CDR3 is CASSQSGGGAGNEQFF. CDR3 DNA sequence: TGTGCCAGCAGCCAAAGTGGCGGGGGGGCAGGAAATGAGCAGTTCTTC. The chain combines TRBV4-2 with TRBJ2-1; TRBD2 matches 9 bases. With 2 bases clipped from V and 7 bases from J, the junction kept 9 bases outside the gene matches. Germline V gene data show CDR1 as LGHNA and CDR2 as YNFKEQ. The CDR3 has 16 residues.

The rearrangement joins TRBV27 to TRBJ2-5, with 11 bases that match TRBD1. This CDR3 has 17 amino acids. Germline V lookup: CDR1 MNHEY, CDR2 SMNVEV (reference sequence). V was pared by 1 base and J by 5 bases, with 9 bases of the junction left unmatched. CDR3 region: CASSLYGTGGHWETQYF. CDR3 DNA sequence: TGTGCCAGCAGTTTATATGGGACAGGGGGACATTGGGAGACCCAGTACTTC.

Note on this clone: The junction departs from the called germline gene at one end, perhaps through a read error. This sequence joins TRBV7-9 and TRBJ1-4; D gene uncertain. Germline CDR1 and CDR2: SEHNR and FQNEAQ (reference sequence). The length of the CDR3 is 15 residues. This chain's CDR3 is CSSSRAGTTNEKLFF. The DNA for the CDR3 is TGTTCCAGCAGCCGCGCGGGAACAACTAATGAAAAACTGTTTTTT.

The CDR3 nucleotides are TGTGCCAGCAGCCCCGACAGCTCCTACGAGCAGTACTTC. It specifies CASSPDSSYEQYF. The rearrangement uses TRBV5-5 and TRBJ2-7; a weak D match, TRBD1 (5 bases). The CDR3 has 13 amino acids. The V and J ends lost 4 bases and 0 bases respectively, with 8 bases between them. The germline V gene has CDR1 SGHKS and CDR2 YYEKEE (reference sequence).

The rearrangement links TRBV10-2 to TRBJ1-1, with a possible D match to TRBD1 (5 bases). The V gene lost 8 bases and the J gene lost 6 bases, with 19 bases spanning the gap. In germline, CDR1 is WSHSY, CDR2 SAAADI. The CDR3 covers 14 residues. The CDR3 is CASLNRPWEPEAFF. CDR3 bases: TGCGCCAGCCTAAACAGGCCCTGGGAACCTGAAGCTTTCTTT.

This clone has only one observation. The V gene is TRBV27, the J gene TRBJ2-5; 9 bases match TRBD1. TRBJ2-7 explains the end of the DNA better; the J call may be wrong. Germline V gene data show CDR1 as MNHEY and CDR2 as SMNVEV (reference sequence). The CDR3 consists of 16 residues. The CDR3 region has the DNA TGTGCCAGCAGTGAGGGTAGGGACAGGGTGACCTACGAGCAGTACTTC. It yields the protein CASSEGRDRVTYEQYF.

The V call is TRBV6-4, the J call TRBJ2-7; 8 bases are shared with TRBD1. The CDR3 consists of 16 residues. V lost 0 bases to trimming and J lost 6 bases; unmatched junction nucleotides: 10. Germline V gene lookup returns CDR1 MRHNA and CDR2 SNTAGT. The chain's CDR3 is CASSDSNPDRGSEQYF. The CDR3 nucleotides read TGTGCCAGCAGTGACTCGAATCCTGACAGGGGCAGCGAGCAGTACTTC.

V and J are TRBV2 and TRBJ2-7; tentative D call: TRBD1 (7 bases). Per the germline V gene, CDR1 is SNHLY and CDR2 is FYNNEI. V was pared by 7 bases and J by 4 bases, with 23 bases between. The CDR3 runs 16 residues. In DNA, the CDR3 is TGTGCCAGCACCGGTTCGGGGGACAGACGAACTTACGAGCAGTACTTC. It translates to CASTGSGDRRTYEQYF.